The next 14 T cell receptor beta chains were all read from a single sample in a study of vaccination and CD4 T cells after COVID-19. Treatment meaning: roughly nine-day PBMC culture with coronavirus spike peptide pools or control peptides (ViraFEST assay). Their antigens are not known. The Oncomine TCR Beta short-read assay sequenced DNA from cultured CD4+ T cells. TCRdb re-called the PCR reads with MiXCR, one entry per CDR3 protein. The data show some 19,000 distinct CDR3 sequences, around 50% seen once. Material for sequencing was CD4+ T cells from blood, cultured in vitro. The receptors originated from a human donor who had recovered from COVID-19.

The genes are TRBV20-1 and TRBJ1-1; D remains ambiguous. CDR1 and CDR2 from the germline V gene are DFQATT and SNEGSKA (reference sequence). Deletions cut 3 bases from V and 8 bases from J, with 16 bases between. The CDR3 is 13 amino acids. For the CDR3, the DNA is TGCAGTGCTAGCAGGCCAGGCGAGAGAGAAGCTTTCTTT. Translated, it gives CSASRPGEREAFF.

The V call is TRBV29-1, the J call TRBJ1-5; no definite D call. Trimming removed 1 base from V and 9 bases from J, with 13 bases in between. This CDR3 comprises 13 residues. CDR1 is SQVTM, CDR2 ANQGSEA, per germline. The DNA for the CDR3 is TGCAGCGTTGAAGTTGTGGCAGATCGGCCCCAGCATTTT. As protein: CSVEVVADRPQHF.

CDR3 bases: TGTGCCAGCGGATGGTATGGCTACACCTTC. It encodes CASGWYGYTF. V usage is TRBV6-1 and J usage is TRBJ1-2, with unresolved D. Germline lookup yields CDR1 MNHNS and CDR2 SASEGT. Trimming left V 8 bases short and J 5 bases short, with 6 bases between. The CDR3 is 10 residues long.

This sequence joins TRBV19 and TRBJ2-5, with unresolved D. Trimming removed 5 bases from V and 0 bases from J, with 4 bases in between. Germline V gives CDR1 LNHDA, CDR2 SQIVND (reference sequence). The CDR3 is 12 amino acids. This CDR3 reads CASSGDQETQYF. CDR3 nucleotides: TGTGCCAGTAGTGGAGACCAAGAGACCCAGTACTTC.

The chain uses TRBV20-1 and TRBJ2-2, with TRBD2 matching over 10 bases. The CDR3 is made up of 20 amino acids. CDR1 is DFQATT, CDR2 SNEGSKA, per germline (reference sequence). V shed 4 bases and J 0 bases; nucleotides not matched to a gene: 17. The CDR3 DNA reads as TGCAGTGCTACTCCCACACTAGCGGGAAGGCTTGTGGCGAACACCGGGGAGCTGTTTTTT. Its translation: CSATPTLAGRLVANTGELFF.

V usage is TRBV7-3 and J usage is TRBJ1-2; D is undetermined. Trimming shortened V by 2 bases and J by 2 bases, and 6 bases separated the two germline ends. Germline values: CDR1 SGHTA, CDR2 FQGTGA. There are 13 residues in the CDR3. DNA of the CDR3: TGTGCCAGCAGCTTAGCTGGAAACTATGGCTACACCTTC. Translation: CASSLAGNYGYTF.

The V and J genes are TRBV7-3 and TRBJ2-5; D remains unclear. CDR1 SGHTA and CDR2 FQGTGA come from the germline V gene. V was clipped by 1 base and J by 4 bases, with 13 bases between them. This CDR3 region has 15 residues. CDR3 loop: CASSLNGGWGETQYF. The CDR3 DNA reads as TGTGCCAGCAGCTTAAACGGCGGTTGGGGAGAGACCCAGTACTTC.

This clonotype was picked up a small number of times. The chain has TRBV20-1 and TRBJ1-1, with D hard to call. The CDR3 has 14 residues. Germline V gives CDR1 DFQATT, CDR2 SNEGSKA (reference sequence). Trimming took off 0 bases at V and 4 bases at J, with 12 bases between the two ends. CDR3 sequence reads: CSARDFSRGTEAFF. The CDR3 DNA reads as TGCAGTGCTAGAGATTTCAGTCGGGGCACTGAAGCTTTCTTT.

This chain connects TRBV30 to TRBJ1-4, with 9 bases identical to TRBD1. This CDR3 spans 15 amino acids. Germline CDR1 GTSNPN, CDR2 SVGIG (reference sequence). Trimming took 0 bases from V and 8 from J; bases not matched to a gene: 7. Here the CDR3 reads CAWSVRDRVGEKLFF. CDR3 sequence (DNA): TGTGCCTGGAGTGTAAGGGACAGGGTAGGAGAAAAACTGTTTTTT.

The chain employs TRBV15 and TRBJ1-5; TRBD1 matches 7 bases. This CDR3 is built from 13 residues. Germline V CDR1 and CDR2: LNHNV, YYDKDF (reference sequence). V was clipped by 6 bases and J by 5 bases; unmatched bases: 4. CDR3 in amino acids: CATSRQGDQPQHF. DNA of the CDR3: TGTGCCACCAGTAGACAGGGAGATCAGCCCCAGCATTTT.

Only a few counts were recorded for this clonotype. The chain is built from TRBV24-1 and TRBJ1-5, with D maybe TRBD1 (5 bases). The germline CDR1 and CDR2 sequences are KGHDR and SFDVKD. Trimming took off 3 bases at V and 3 bases at J, with 11 bases between the two ends. This CDR3 comprises 15 residues. The CDR3 DNA reads TGTGCCACCAGTGATACCCGACAGAACAATCAGCCCCAGCATTTT. This translates into CATSDTRQNNQPQHF.

This clonotype was detected a few times. CDR3 region: CASSFQRDTEAFF. CDR3 DNA: TGTGCCAGCAGCTTCCAAAGGGACACTGAAGCTTTCTTT. The chain carries TRBV7-2 and TRBJ1-1; D remains ambiguous. The V gene lost 3 bases and the J gene lost 3 bases, with 8 bases spanning the gap. The germline gives CDR1 SGHTA, CDR2 FQGNSA. CDR3 size: 13 residues.

This chain links TRBV7-9 with TRBJ2-1; D might be TRBD2 (7 bases). With 4 bases removed from V and 7 bases from J, the gap between germline ends came to 17 bases. The V gene's germline CDR1 is SEHNR and CDR2 FQNEAQ (reference sequence). This CDR3 contains 15 residues. CDR3 amino acids: CASSSRGGGGNEQFF. The CDR3, as DNA: TGTGCCAGCAGCTCTCGAGGAGGGGGAGGGAATGAGCAGTTCTTC.

Only a few counts were recorded for this clonotype. V usage is TRBV6-1 and J usage is TRBJ1-2, with D perhaps TRBD1 (6 bases). Germline assignment: CDR1 MNHNS and CDR2 SASEGT. Trimming took off 6 bases at V and 1 base at J, with 12 bases between the two ends. The CDR3 runs 14 residues. The DNA of the CDR3 is TGTGCCAGCAGACGGGACAACTTTAACTATGGCTACACCTTC. Encoded protein: CASRRDNFNYGYTF.